This T cell receptor beta chain was found in a study of patients and donors after allogeneic stem cell transplantation. TCRdb itself ran the RT-PCR reads through MiXCR, one entry per CDR3 protein. The profile shows about 960,000 distinct CDR3 sequences, 15% to 20% of them singletons. The table lists this clonotype with a few counts. The TCR sequence derives from a human donor who was either an allogeneic HSCT recipient or a stem cell or donor lymphocyte infusion donor (not recorded which). It is not recorded whose cells these are; they may come from a transplant donor. The source material was blood, either unsorted or a sorted T cell fraction (not recorded which).

DNA for the CDR3: TGCGCCAGCAGCTTGCGGGTACTAGCGGACACAGATACGCAGTATTTT. Translating gives CASSLRVLADTDTQYF. This chain joins TRBV5-1 and TRBJ2-3; 8 bases line up with TRBD2. The germline CDR1 and CDR2 sequences are SGHRS and YFSETQ. The CDR3 is 16 amino acids. Trimming cost V 1 base and J 2 bases; bases outside gene matches: 6. The variable domain in full, with the rest retrieved from reference TRBV5-1 and TRBJ2-3, is KAGVTQTPRYLIKTRGQQVTLSCSPISGHRSVSWYQQTPGQGLQFLFEYFSETQRNKGNFPGRFSGRQFSNSRSEMNVSTLELGDSALYLCASSLRVLADTDTQYFGPGTRLTVL.